The present entry profiles one T cell receptor (beta chain) with its context. In its sample, this clone was seen a few times. Its specific antigen is unknown. No much larger clone exists at a distance of one base, and base qualities are not known. This entry comes from a study of cytomegalovirus exposure and HLA in healthy donors (dated by TCRdb to the late 2010s). For the wider study: In an earlier analysis of about 560 of the donors, 250 to 350 Gb of sequence data and just under 120 million unique TCR beta sequences from 150 million to 200 million T cells were reported. In an earlier analysis of several hundred of the donors, high-throughput TCR beta sequencing was used to judge whether each TCR beta V gene segment behaved as functional or pseudogenic. A later genetic analysis took genome-wide SNP genotypes for about three fifths of the roughly 700 donors and used that subset as a discovery cohort. The number of typed donors differed by locus: roughly 629-640 for A, B, C, DRB1 and DQB1; 522 for DQA1; around 580 for DPA1; and roughly 450 for DPB1. A separate validation cohort of roughly 130 different subjects was used in addition to the roughly 700-subject first cohort. The study was designed to test whether signatures of past pathogen exposure could be identified by cataloging public T cell receptors. High-throughput TCR immunosequencing, statistical association of individual TCRs with disease status, and machine learning were combined to predict cytomegalovirus infection status. A few DR-DQ haplotypes were handled as single units for association and clustering because linkage in the cohort was strong. All discovery cohort repertoires had been generated using a single sequencing platform. Roughly 320 gigabases of sequencing data and 91 million or so unique TCR sequences made up an early release that covered under 750 HLA-typed donors. The later analysis used no new phenotypic data to find candidate immune exposures, relying instead on TCR beta sequences and their occurrence across donors. In a later analysis, previously published TCR beta repertoires from 550 to 750 donors were re-analyzed and high-resolution HLA genotyping was added so that TCR occurrence patterns could be studied. HLA typing included class I and class II loci at four-digit resolution. Among the approximately 430 genotyped donors, roughly 80% belonged to the genetic ancestry cluster associated with self-reported Caucasian donors. Alongside the repertoire data, information on donor age, sex, ethnicity and CMV serostatus was compiled. The study used immunosequencing to profile the T cell repertoires of 666 subjects and linked those repertoires to cytomegalovirus serostatus. On average, roughly 240,000 unique TCR beta nucleotide sequences were sequenced per donor among fewer than 500 genotyped donors of the cohort, with roughly 18% of those sequences being non-productive.

The cohort consisted of approximately 690 healthy bone marrow donors. At the time of sampling, all cohort members were nominally healthy, though unrecorded immune exposures were likely present. The donor tested CMV seropositive, placing the donor among the 250 to 350 seropositive members of the cohort. A peripheral blood sample was provided by each donor, and peripheral blood mononuclear cells were used for TCR beta sequencing. Genomic DNA was extracted from the blood cell samples with the Qiagen DNeasy Blood Extraction Kit. Trimming costs V 8 bases and J 7 bases, and their ends lie 18 bases apart. The CDR3 covers 14 residues, taking in both the cysteine and the phenylalanine. The CDR3 DNA has 42 bases and is translated from base 1. CDR1 and CDR2 were assigned from the germline V gene as MNHNS and SASEGT. What the authors observed across the whole study: A later analysis associated around 16,000 TCR beta sequences with specific HLA alleles at a false discovery rate of 0.05. Because the 87-base-pair reads could not distinguish some IMGT-functional V segments, including TRBV6-2 and TRBV6-3, those segments were excluded. The cohort was sequenced for TCR beta chains only, and without alpha or paired-chain data the features that could be detected were limited. Several of the top co-occurrence clusters appeared to be linked to parvovirus B19, influenza, CMV and Epstein-Barr virus, according to a later analysis. According to the authors, the approach could potentially be generalized to other disease states and immunological phenotypes. In an earlier analysis of about 550 of the donors, most TCR beta V segments were observed in productive rearrangements about 90% or about 30% of the time, broadly matching IMGT annotations. Because HLA typing was unavailable for some donors at each locus, only the typed subset was used in association tests. A group of highly shared sequence variants was considered likely to be a technical artifact of the sequencing pipeline. Roughly 15 rarely observed V segments, including chromosome 9 orphons, were excluded from the earlier analysis of several hundred of the donors because counts were too low. In vitro tests confirmed that a few of the cytomegalovirus-associated TCR beta chains recognize cytomegalovirus antigens. In a later analysis, HLA-associated TCR beta chains showed more clonal expansion and lower generation probabilities than non-associated chains that were equally common. The presence/absence analyses assumed that sequencing depth was roughly uniform across donors, and that assumption may not be true. Assigning TCR associations to individual alleles was difficult when HLA alleles, especially DR and DQ, strongly co-occurred. According to a later analysis, most CMV-associated TCR beta chains appeared to be HLA-restricted, and the HLA associations seemed to be driven largely by CMV exposure. Correlated functional status among segregating V segments might reflect linkage disequilibrium, but an unknown experimental factor could not be ruled out. According to a later analysis, TCR association rates differed among HLA loci, with DRB1 alleles showing the most associated TCRs and HLA-C alleles showing the fewest. For the cohort, immune exposure information was limited to CMV serostatus. A further reported finding was that TCR beta sequences accurately predicted the HLA-A and HLA-B alleles for most subjects in the first cohort. The study listed 164 TCR beta chains as associated with cytomegalovirus. The classifier was reported to diagnose cytomegalovirus status with high specificity and sensitivity in both the original cohort and the validation cohort. A later genetic analysis associated a missense DCLRE1C variant with V-gene and J-gene trimming of TCR beta chains, and an independent cohort replicated the association. Across donors, most TCR sequences were observed very rarely, whereas some public TCRs were present in many individuals. According to a later genetic analysis, donors in an Asian-associated ancestry cluster had fewer N-insertions in productive TCRs than the roughly 700-donor mean.

Libraries were built with the immunoSEQ multiplex PCR assay. A mixture of 60 forward primers for TCR Vbeta segments and 13 reverse primers for TCR Jbeta segments was used in the multiplex PCR. The CDR3 region of rearranged TCR beta genes was amplified from genomic DNA with a multiplex PCR assay. On the Illumina HiSeq System, the amplified TCR beta libraries were sequenced as 87-base-pair reads. For the original study's pipeline: In a later analysis, 77 million or so unique TCR beta chains were counted across the approximately 620 repertoires, and about 9.9 million of these chains were shared by at least two donors. Raw reads were error-corrected and collapsed into unique sequences by a nearest-neighbor algorithm in which closely related sequences were merged to remove PCR and sequencing errors. CDR3 sequences were aligned to IMGT reference sequences to assign V, D and J gene segments. Each retained sequence needed at least a six-nucleotide match to both a V gene segment and a J gene segment. Rearrangements were classified as productive when the CDR3 lacked stop codons and remained in frame with V and J, and all other rearrangements were classified as non-productive. CDR3 was defined by IMGT convention, running from the second conserved V-encoded cysteine to the conserved J-encoded phenylalanine. Sequences without an unambiguous match to a single V gene segment were excluded from the earlier analysis of approximately 600 of the donors. In an earlier analysis of approximately 590 of the donors, a V segment was called functional when productive rearrangements were above 56.7%, and segregating when the standard deviation between donors exceeded 5%. A statistical classification framework was built to diagnose cytomegalovirus status from the catalog of TCR beta chain sequences. V and J gene assignment, in a later analysis, came from comparing TCR nucleotide sequences with IMGT/GENE-DB human TR gene sequences. In a later analysis, CDR3 sequences and most-parsimonious VDJ recombination scenarios were assigned using the TCRdist pipeline. In a later analysis, each TCR beta chain was defined by its CDR3 amino acid sequence together with its V-gene family, and reads lacking a unique V-gene family were excluded. As a way to deal with suspected cross-contamination and a sequencing artifact, a later analysis dropped 450 to 700 nucleotide sequences that were highly shared and had low generation probability. A later analysis calculated a clonal expansion index for each public chain from normalized within-repertoire ranks of inferred template counts. Generation probabilities in a later analysis came from a VDJ recombination model fitted to out-of-frame rearrangements, and those results were checked against IGoR. A later analysis scored TCR-TCR, TCR-HLA and TCR-CMV co-occurrence with hypergeometric tests, applying a repertoire-size bias correction to TCR pairs. A later analysis estimated false discovery rates by permuting HLA or CMV assignments 20 times. In a later analysis, co-occurring TCRs were grouped with DBSCAN, and TCRdist sequence similarity was added when clustering was performed within HLA-allele-positive subsets. For co-occurrence clustering, repertoires with fewer than 30,000 or more than 120,000 public chains were excluded, along with several repertoires with anomalous nucleotide sharing. TCRdb provides this immuneACCESS table in a form limited to in-frame rearrangements. Some clones are lacking; in checked studies, under half of them reflect an unresolved V gene, and why the rest are absent is not known. V and J calls and clone size are as listed in that table; D and trimming were resolved from the DNA. This sample comprises some 140,000 clones, 80% to 85% of them detected only once. The ten largest clonotypes hold roughly 1.2% of the sample.

The sample comprised PBMCs. Recombination linked TRBV6-1 to TRBJ2-1; the best D guess is TRBD2, with 6 bases matching. This sequence was found in a male donor in good health and CMV-seropositive. The CDR3 in this case is CASALEGSGNEQFF. At the DNA level, the sequence is TGTGCCAGCGCGTTGGAGGGGAGTGGAAATGAGCAGTTCTTC.